What follows are 25 T cell receptor beta chains derived from one specimen sequenced in a study of blood T cell repertoires in COVID-19. The repertoire was sequenced with immunoSEQ multiplex PCR; TCRdb's copy has only in-frame clones and lacks some. The sample lists 200,000 to 250,000 clones, about three quarters occurring once. Sequencing used peripheral blood. The receptors were gathered from a woman aged 70 to 79 with acute or convalescent COVID-19.

V usage is TRBV2 and J usage is TRBJ2-7, with TRBD2 matching 11 bases. CDR1 and CDR2 from the germline V gene are SNHLY and FYNNEI. CDR3 length: 14 amino acids. Trimming took 6 bases from V and 1 from J; bases not matched to a gene: 2. CDR3 coding DNA: TGTGCCAGCAGCCTAGCGGGAGGTTCCTACGAGCAGTACTTC. Amino acids: CASSLAGGSYEQYF.

The J gene is TRBJ1-6, the V gene TRBV19; tentative D call: TRBD1 (5 bases). V lost 7 bases to trimming and J lost 8 bases, with 18 bases between them. This CDR3 region has 15 residues. Germline lookup yields CDR1 LNHDA and CDR2 SQIVND (reference sequence). CDR3 coding DNA: TGTGCCAGTACCATGGGGGGAAAGCGGGATTCACCCCTCCACTTT. Encoded protein: CASTMGGKRDSPLHF.

The V call is TRBV16, the J call TRBJ2-2; D uncertain. The germline V and J ends were trimmed by 4 bases and 3 bases, with 3 bases remaining between them. The CDR3 has 12 residues. Germline V gene sequence: CDR1 KGHSY, CDR2 FQNENV. This chain's CDR3 is CASSPYTGELFF. The CDR3 coding sequence is TGTGCCAGCAGCCCATACACCGGGGAGCTGTTTTTT. Drawing the rest from reference TRBV16 and TRBJ2-2, the complete variable domain is GEEVAQTPKHLVRGEGQKAKLYCAPIKGHSYVFWYQQVLKNEFKFLISFQNENVFDETGMPKERFSAKCLPNSPCSLEIQATKLEDSAVYFCASSPYTGELFFGEGSRLTVL.

The chain carries TRBV3-1 (or the pseudogene TRBV3-2) and TRBJ1-1; D might be TRBD1 (5 bases). The V and J ends lost 8 bases and 5 bases respectively, with 15 bases between them. CDR1 is LGHDT, CDR2 YNNKEL, per germline (reference sequence). The CDR3 has 13 amino acids. The CDR3 spells CASAAGVTTEAFF. CDR3 nucleotide sequence: TGTGCCAGCGCCGCGGGGGTTACGACTGAAGCTTTCTTT.

This sequence joins TRBV19 and TRBJ2-5; D might be TRBD1 (6 bases). The CDR3 covers 16 residues. Germline lookup yields CDR1 LNHDA and CDR2 SQIVND (reference sequence). V lost 3 bases and J lost 1, with 15 bases in between. The CDR3 DNA sequence: TGTGCCAGTAGTATGGGGGCAGGGGCCTCCCAAGAGACCCAGTACTTC. This encodes CASSMGAGASQETQYF.

Only a few counts were recorded for this clone. The chain has TRBV7-6 and TRBJ1-3; 9 nucleotides agree with TRBD1. The germline V gene encodes CDR1 SGHVS and CDR2 FNYEAQ. V lost 5 bases and J lost 0; bases outside the gene matches: 5. The CDR3 sequence is 16 residues long. Here the CDR3 DNA reads TGTGCCAGCAGCCCCGGGACAGGGAGCTCTGGAAACACCATATATTTT. Translation: CASSPGTGSSGNTIYF.

The rearrangement links TRBV10-2 to TRBJ1-4; D uncertain. Per germline, CDR1 WSHSY and CDR2 SAAADI. The CDR3 has 15 residues. Trimming took 4 bases from V and 2 from J, leaving 11 bases between them. The CDR3, as DNA: TGCGCCAGCAGTGCAACCTTAGTGACTAATGAAAAACTGTTTTTT. It specifies CASSATLVTNEKLFF.

V usage is TRBV3-1 (or the pseudogene TRBV3-2) and J usage is TRBJ2-1, with D perhaps TRBD1 (6 bases). The CDR3 contains 14 residues. Trimming removed 2 bases at V and 2 bases at J, with 7 bases between. The germline V gene has CDR1 LGHDT and CDR2 YNNKEL (reference sequence). The CDR3 reads CASSQRDTYNEQFF. For the CDR3, the DNA is TGTGCCAGCAGCCAAAGGGACACCTACAATGAGCAGTTCTTC.

The V gene is TRBV24-1, the J gene TRBJ2-1, with D perhaps matching TRBD1 (6 bases). The CDR3 covers 18 residues. The germline V gene has CDR1 KGHDR and CDR2 SFDVKD. Trimming took off 0 bases at V and 4 bases at J, with 18 bases between the two ends. CDR3: CATSDLQGTEPTYNEQFF. CDR3 in DNA: TGTGCCACCAGTGATTTGCAGGGGACGGAACCTACTTACAATGAGCAGTTCTTC.

This chain links TRBV28 with TRBJ1-5; tentatively, D is TRBD1 (6 bases). Germline CDR1 and CDR2: MDHEN and SYDVKM. Trimming removed 3 bases from V and 6 bases from J, with 21 bases in between. The CDR3 contains 17 residues. CDR3 loop: CASSFGGWGASVQPQHF. The CDR3 DNA sequence: TGTGCCAGCAGTTTCGGGGGGTGGGGGGCATCGGTTCAGCCCCAGCATTTT. The full variable domain, completed using reference TRBV28 and TRBJ1-5, is DVKVTQSSRYLVKRTGEKVFLECVQDMDHENMFWYRQDPGLGLRLIYFSYDVKMKEKGDIPEGYSVSREKKERFSLILESASTNQTSMYLCASSFGGWGASVQPQHFGDGTRLSIL.

This clone has more than one count but fewer than ten. The rearrangement links TRBV2 to TRBJ2-5; no definite D call. Trimming shortened V by 4 bases and J by 0 bases, and 15 bases separated the two germline ends. This CDR3 has 16 amino acids. CDR1 is SNHLY, CDR2 FYNNEI, per germline. CDR3 amino acids: CASSGQNHLYQETQYF. The CDR3 region has the DNA TGTGCCAGCAGTGGACAAAACCACTTGTACCAAGAGACCCAGTACTTC.

The rearrangement uses TRBV28 and TRBJ1-4; D is undetermined. Germline assignment: CDR1 MDHEN and CDR2 SYDVKM. V lost 6 bases and J 4 bases, leaving 24 bases between the germline ends. This CDR3 has 18 residues. Here the CDR3 reads CASSPGRGSSIGNEKLFF. Here the CDR3 DNA reads TGTGCCAGCAGCCCTGGCCGGGGAAGCAGCATTGGTAATGAAAAACTGTTTTTT.

The V and J genes are TRBV14 and TRBJ2-3, with D unclear. CDR1 SGHDN and CDR2 FVKESK come from the germline V gene. This CDR3 spans 12 amino acids. The V end was cut by 6 bases, the J end by 2 bases, with 6 bases between. The chain's CDR3 is CASRDSTDTQYF. CDR3 in DNA: TGTGCCAGCAGAGACTCCACAGATACGCAGTATTTT.

V is TRBV3-1 (or the pseudogene TRBV3-2) and J is TRBJ1-2; D possibly corresponds to TRBD1 (5 bases). Trimming left V 1 base short and J 3 bases short, with 12 bases between. Per germline, CDR1 LGHDT and CDR2 YNNKEL (reference sequence). CDR3 size: 15 residues. The DNA for the CDR3 is TGTGCCAGCAGCCAAGGTGCCCAGGGCGACTATGGCTACACCTTC. Its translation: CASSQGAQGDYGYTF.

This chain links TRBV10-3 with TRBJ1-1; D is unclear. The CDR3 sequence is 13 residues long. In germline, CDR1 is ENHRY, CDR2 SYGVKD. V lost 3 bases and J lost 3, with 8 bases in between. CDR3 bases: TGTGCCATCAGTGAAACTGGAGACACTGAAGCTTTCTTT. Translation: CAISETGDTEAFF.

J is TRBJ2-1 and V is TRBV6-5; the match to TRBD2 covers 7 bases. V lost 8 bases, J lost 0 bases, and 1 base stayed unmatched. CDR1 is MNHEY and CDR2 is SVGAGI in the germline V gene. This CDR3 comprises 13 residues. The DNA for the CDR3 is TGTGCCAGCCAGCGGGACTCCTACAATGAGCAGTTCTTC. Translating it yields CASQRDSYNEQFF.

CDR3 sequence (DNA): TGTGCCAGCAGAACGGGGATGTATGGCTACACCTTC. Translation gives CASRTGMYGYTF. V is TRBV25-1 and J is TRBJ1-2; no definite D call. The CDR3 is made up of 12 amino acids. V was pared by 6 bases and J by 5 bases, with 10 bases between. Germline values: CDR1 MGHDK, CDR2 SYGVNS.

V usage is TRBV5-4 and J usage is TRBJ2-1, with 8 positions matching TRBD2. Germline CDR1 SGHNT, CDR2 YYREEE (reference sequence). The CDR3 has 13 amino acids. V trimming: 0 bases; J trimming: 14 bases; junction bases outside the gene matches: 7. This CDR3 reads CASSLGAAGGEFF. The CDR3 DNA sequence: TGTGCCAGCAGCTTGGGGGCGGCGGGAGGAGAGTTCTTC.

The chain links TRBV25-1 to TRBJ1-5; a weak D match, TRBD1 (5 bases). V dropped 4 bases and J dropped 2 bases, with 12 bases sitting between them. The CDR3 is 15 residues long. The V gene's germline CDR1 is MGHDK and CDR2 SYGVNS. The CDR3 DNA follows: TGTGCCAGCAGTGGCCAGGGAGGGGGCAATCAGCCCCAGCATTTT. As protein: CASSGQGGGNQPQHF.

The gene calls are TRBV7-9 and TRBJ2-1; 9 positions agree with TRBD2. This CDR3 is built from 15 residues. Per the germline V gene, CDR1 is SEHNR and CDR2 is FQNEAQ (reference sequence). The trim removed 5 bases at V and 4 bases at J, leaving 6 bases unmatched. CDR3 in DNA: TGTGCCAGCAGCGCGTTAGCGGGAGCTTACAATGAGCAGTTCTTC. This translates into CASSALAGAYNEQFF.

The rearrangement joins TRBV9 to TRBJ2-3; 12 bases are a match to TRBD2. Germline V gives CDR1 SGDLS, CDR2 YYNGEE. CDR3 length: 19 amino acids. J gave up 2 bases and V 4 bases, and 14 bases lay outside the gene matches. CDR3 in DNA: TGTGCCAGCAGCTCCAACTACCCGCTAGCGGGAGGGCCCACAGATACGCAGTATTTT. Protein: CASSSNYPLAGGPTDTQYF.

This clone showed up just once. The chain recombines TRBV19 with TRBJ1-3; 8 bases align to TRBD1. This CDR3 spans 15 amino acids. The V gene's germline CDR1 is LNHDA and CDR2 SQIVND (reference sequence). J was trimmed by 0 bases and V by 2 bases; bases with no gene match: 0. For the CDR3, the DNA is TGTGCCAGTAGTATAACAGGGGGCTCTGGAAACACCATATATTTT. Its protein product is CASSITGGSGNTIYF.

The chain employs TRBV7-8 and TRBJ1-6; D unresolved. The CDR3 length is 19 residues. V dropped 5 bases and J dropped 0 bases, with 20 bases sitting between them. Germline V gene data show CDR1 as SGHVS and CDR2 as FQNEAQ. The CDR3 DNA reads as TGTGCCAGCAGCCACTCCATCACGGACGGGAGCTCCTATAATTCACCCCTCCACTTT. This sequence encodes CASSHSITDGSSYNSPLHF.

The V call is TRBV24-1, the J call TRBJ2-1, with D perhaps TRBD2 (5 bases). The CDR3 runs to 12 residues. Trimming removed 4 bases from V and 9 bases from J, with 9 bases in between. Looked up from germline, CDR1 is KGHDR and CDR2 is SFDVKD. This CDR3 is CATSDPGFEQFF. CDR3 sequence (DNA): TGTGCCACCAGTGACCCGGGATTTGAGCAGTTCTTC.

This chain uses TRBV28 with TRBJ1-6; 7 nucleotides align to TRBD1. V lost 4 bases to trimming and J lost 8 bases; unmatched junction nucleotides: 5. CDR3 length: 14 residues. The germline V gene has CDR1 MDHEN and CDR2 SYDVKM. CDR3: CASSSEGAYSPLHF. The CDR3 nucleotides read TGTGCCAGCAGTTCCGAGGGGGCATATTCACCCCTCCACTTT.